This TCR beta chain was profiled in a study of cytomegalovirus exposure and HLA in healthy donors. Regarding the study as a whole: An assumption of roughly uniform sequencing depth across donors underlay the presence/absence analyses. By HLA locus, TCR association rates varied in a later analysis, with DRB1 showing the most and HLA-C the fewest. In a later analysis, specific HLA alleles were associated with 15,000 to 20,000 TCR beta sequences at a 0.05 false discovery rate.

A multiplex PCR was run with 60 Vbeta primers and 13 Jbeta primers. Assay: immunoSEQ multiplex PCR; the TCRdb copy retains only in-frame clones and omits some. The data show some 80,000 clones, with about a tenth seen just once and approximately 25% held by the top ten. This CDR3 has 12 amino acids. Between the trimmed V and J ends, which lost 0 bases and 7 bases, there was a span of 7 bases. CDR1 SGHRS and CDR2 YFSETQ come from the germline V gene. As concerns this clone: Its target is unknown.

Sequenced: PBMCs. This TCR derives from a man in his sixties in good health and CMV-seropositive. The chain carries TRBV5-1 and TRBJ2-5; D gene uncertain. The chain's CDR3 is CASSLEPRTQYF. The CDR3 bases are TGCGCCAGCAGCTTGGAGCCAAGGACCCAGTACTTC.